This entry features one T cell receptor beta chain sequence. Its specificity is unknown. The data originate from a study of siplizumab effects on memory and regulatory T cells. Study-level points and caveats: Memory cells that were CD4+ and unstimulated gave rise to alloreactive sequences, which siplizumab significantly reduced. Naive or memory phenotype was unassignable for roughly 75-95% of proliferating CD4+ or CD8+ clones. Memory cells seemed less diverse than naive T cells, which also seemed major contributors to the alloresponse. Treg-derived clones made up an average of around 70% of mappable alloreactive CD4+ clones with siplizumab and under 35% in controls.

Assay: immunoSEQ multiplex PCR; the TCRdb copy retains only in-frame clones and omits some. Counted here are 100,000 or so clones, about 91% occurring once; the ten biggest clones make up around 0.68%. This receptor was taken from a human donor in good health. Material for sequencing was Tregs sorted from blood.

This chain's CDR3 is CASSEAGQFGQPQHF. The CDR3 bases are TGTGCCAGCAGTGAAGCAGGACAGTTTGGTCAGCCCCAGCATTTT. The rearrangement links TRBV6-1 to TRBJ1-5; D may be TRBD1 (6 bases). With 0 bases removed from V and 6 bases from J, the gap between germline ends came to 12 bases. The CDR3 loop spans 15 amino acids. CDR1 and CDR2 from the germline V gene are MNHNS and SASEGT.